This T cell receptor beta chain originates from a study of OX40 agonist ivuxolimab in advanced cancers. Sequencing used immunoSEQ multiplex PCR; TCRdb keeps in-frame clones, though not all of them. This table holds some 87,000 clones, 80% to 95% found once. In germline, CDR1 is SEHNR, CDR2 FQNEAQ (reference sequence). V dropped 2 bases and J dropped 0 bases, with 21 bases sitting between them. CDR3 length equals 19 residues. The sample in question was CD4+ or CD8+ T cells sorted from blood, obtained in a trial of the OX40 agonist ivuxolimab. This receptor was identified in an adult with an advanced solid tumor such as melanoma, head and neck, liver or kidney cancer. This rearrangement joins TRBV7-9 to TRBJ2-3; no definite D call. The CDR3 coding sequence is TGTGCCAGCAGCTTATTCGGAAGAAGGGCCTTGACTAGCACAGATACGCAGTATTTT. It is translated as CASSLFGRRALTSTDTQYF.